The entry below describes one TCR beta chain. Its specificity is not known. Alongside CTLA-4 blockade with ipilimumab, patients with chemo-refractory metastatic non-small-cell lung cancer received focal radiation. The data belong to a study of radiotherapy plus CTLA-4 blockade in lung cancer. Study-level background: Across the patients, objective responses occurred in approximately 20%, and disease control in around 31%.

Measured with immunoSEQ multiplex PCR; TCRdb has only the in-frame clones, and not every one. Of roughly 86,000 clones in the sample, roughly 87% were seen once. The V and J ends lost 0 bases and 8 bases respectively, with 11 bases between them. The germline CDR1 and CDR2 sequences are SGDLS and YYNGEE. The CDR3 spans 13 residues. Findings and caveats of the study: TCR clones originating in tumors grew in number in blood after radiotherapy plus ipilimumab. Increased serum interferon-beta after radiation also reportedly predicted response strongly.

The chain has TRBV9 and TRBJ1-2, with D uncertain. The input for sequencing was peripheral blood, taken from a patient treated with radiotherapy plus ipilimumab. This TCR derives from a human donor with non-small cell lung cancer who had stable disease on radiotherapy plus ipilimumab. The DNA of the CDR3 is TGTGCCAGCAGCGTAGTACAAGGTAGCGGCTACACCTTC. This sequence encodes CASSVVQGSGYTF. The variable domain in full, completed from reference TRBV9 and TRBJ1-2, reads DSGVTQTPKHLITATGQRVTLRCSPRSGDLSVYWYQQSLDQGLQFLIQYYNGEERAKGNILERFSAQQFPDLHSELNLSSLELGDSALYFCASSVVQGSGYTFGSGTRLTVV.